This T cell receptor beta chain is from a study of CD8 T cells in Susac syndrome. With random hexamers, reverse transcription was performed on about 0.5 to 1 ug of RNA. TCRdb reprocessed the immunoSEQ multiplex PCR reads via MiXCR and lists one record per CDR3 protein. In the table there are 130,000 or so distinct CDR3 sequences, roughly 95% of which are singletons. Germline lookup yields CDR1 SNHLY and CDR2 FYNNEI. This CDR3 is built from 15 residues. With 4 bases removed from V and 0 bases from J, the gap between germline ends came to 10 bases. The chain carries TRBV2 and TRBJ2-1, with TRBD1 as a possible D gene (6 bases). The receptor was isolated from a human donor with Susac syndrome. Sequenced: CD4+ T cells from PBMCs. The CDR3 nucleotides read TGTGCCAGCAGTGTCCAGGACAGCTCCTACAATGAGCAGTTCTTC. Protein product: CASSVQDSSYNEQFF.